The 6 T cell receptor beta chains below all came from one sample that was sequenced in a study of blood T cell repertoires in COVID-19 (dated by TCRdb to the early 2020s). To prepare the library, the immunoSEQ multiplex PCR assay was applied. The immuneACCESS repertoire file appears here via TCRdb, limited to in-frame rearrangements. These files lack a portion of the clones; in checked studies, under half of the deficit traces to unresolved V genes, and the cause of the others is not known. The sample data list around 60,000 clones, and 74% of these were observed just once. The ten most abundant clones make up under 30% of the sample. Sequenced sample: peripheral blood. The receptors come from a woman aged 80 or older with acute or convalescent COVID-19.

The chain combines TRBV28 with TRBJ1-2; D is unresolved. Trimming took off 5 bases at V and 4 bases at J, with 14 bases between the two ends. Germline values: CDR1 MDHEN, CDR2 SYDVKM. This CDR3 is built from 14 residues. The CDR3 here is CASSQTGEAYGYTF. In DNA form, the CDR3 reads TGTGCCAGCAGTCAAACTGGGGAGGCCTATGGCTACACCTTC.

This chain joins TRBV7-9 and TRBJ1-2, with D possibly matching TRBD1 (5 bases). Per germline, CDR1 SEHNR and CDR2 FQNEAQ (reference sequence). The CDR3 sequence is 14 residues long. Trimming stripped 7 bases from V and 7 bases from J, with 19 bases between. Written as DNA, the CDR3 is TGTGCCAGCAACCCGAGCCAGGGTCTAACTGGCTACACCTTC. Protein sequence: CASNPSQGLTGYTF. The whole variable domain, filled in from reference TRBV7-9 and TRBJ1-2, reads DTGVSQNPRHKITKRGQNVTFRCDPISEHNRLYWYRQTLGQGPEFLTYFQNEAQLEKSRLLSDRFSAERPKGSFSTLEIQRTEQGDSAMYLCASNPSQGLTGYTFGSGTRLTVV.

This clone turned up a few times. This chain uses TRBV6-2 or TRBV6-3 with TRBJ1-1, with D possibly matching TRBD1 (6 bases). CDR3 length: 14 amino acids. V was clipped by 4 bases and J by 4 bases, with 13 bases between them. Looked up from germline, CDR1 is MNHEY and CDR2 is SVGEGT. CDR3 sequence (DNA): TGTGCCAGCAGTTGGGGGCCGGACGGCACTGAAGCTTTCTTT. Protein: CASSWGPDGTEAFF.

With respect to this clone: Other DNA sequences in this sample translate to the same CDR3. The rearrangement joins TRBV4-3 to TRBJ1-2, with 8 bases that match TRBD1. The CDR3 runs 15 residues. Germline V gene data show CDR1 as LGHNA and CDR2 as YSLEER. J lost 5 bases, V lost 0 bases, and 5 bases had no gene match. CDR3 sequence (DNA): TGCGCCAGCAGCCAAGATACAGGGGGTTCTTATGGCTACACCTTC. Protein: CASSQDTGGSYGYTF.

This chain joins TRBV7-2 and TRBJ2-1, with 8 bases that match TRBD2. The germline CDR1 and CDR2 sequences are SGHTA and FQGNSA. Germline trimming cut 2 bases from V and 10 bases from J; bases unmatched to any gene: 10. CDR3 length: 15 amino acids. The CDR3 sequence: CASSLLPGGPGEQFF. As DNA, the CDR3 is TGTGCCAGCAGCTTATTACCGGGAGGGCCCGGGGAGCAGTTCTTC.

The chain joins TRBV19 to TRBJ1-2; D is unresolved. The CDR3 covers 14 residues. CDR1 LNHDA and CDR2 SQIVND come from the germline V gene (reference sequence). V was pared by 5 bases and J by 8 bases, with 18 bases between. The CDR3 DNA sequence: TGTGCCAGTAGTCTTCGGCCGGAGGGTGGCGGCTACACCTTC. Translation: CASSLRPEGGGYTF.